This TCR beta chain emerged from a study of shared T cell receptors in the human thymus (dated by TCRdb to the early 2020s). About the full investigation: The study investigated the way shared, self-reactive T-cell receptor alpha chains are produced in the human thymus.

The germline V gene sets CDR1 to MNHEY and CDR2 to SVGAGI. CDR3 length: 15 amino acids, cysteine to phenylalanine. CDR3 DNA only is kept here, 45 bases in frame from base 1. V and J are truncated by 2 bases and 5 bases respectively, leaving an intervening sequence of 13 bases. The method behind the library was the immunoSEQ multiplex PCR assay. This is the immuneACCESS table as TCRdb keeps it, with only in-frame sequences that have V and J called. A part of the clones is gone; compared with another copy, unresolved V genes explain less than half, and the rest is unexplained. In this sample the table shows 630,000 or so clones, approximately 87% of which occur a single time. The ten largest account for under 0.01% of the sample. Of note for this clone: No cognate antigen has been identified for it. The sample holds no much larger clone one base away, and base qualities are not on file.

A further study also used this sample, focusing on human thymus T cells. In that second paper, the authors write: Immunologically healthy infants undergoing open corrective cardiac surgery for congenital heart defects in Finland were used as donors. Thymus tissue was obtained as surgical resects removed during corrective cardiac surgery. V and J gene segment usage appeared biased in both thymic and peripheral blood repertoires. Highly overlapping thymic TCR repertoires among unrelated individuals were reported in the related research. The study used eight infant thymus samples plus four related peripheral blood samples to characterize TCR alpha and beta repertoires. Donor ages ranged from roughly 6 to 250 days, and the cohort comprised over five male and two female infants. After being mechanically released from the tissue, thymocytes were kept at -70 degrees C in pellets of 10-30 million cells. A QIAsymphony instrument was used to extract genomic DNA from frozen cell pellets. The immunoSEQ multiplex PCR assay was used to amplify the TCRB and TCRAD loci from a standardized quantity of quality-controlled genomic DNA. The amplicons covered the V(D)J region and were long enough to include the CDR3 and to identify the V and J genes. The commercial immunoSEQ service was used to sequence amplicons on an Illumina platform. Primer bias and sequencing errors were corrected as previously described, and TCRAD and TCRB were defined on the basis of the IMGT database. Repertoires were analysed with immunoSEQ Analyzer 3.0 and VDJTools, covering basic statistics, V/J segment usage, diversity estimates, rarefaction and pairwise overlap. Diversity was estimated using the Chao1, ChaoE, Efron-Thisted, Shannon and inverse Simpson indices, and was also estimated on datasets down-sampled to the size of the smallest sample. Repertoire overlap used strict matching of CDR3 nucleotide sequence, V gene and J gene, with Jaccard-based multidimensional scaling clustering. On average, roughly 850,000 unique TCRB clonotypes were obtained from thymus samples, compared with 70,000 to 90,000 from blood samples.

The chain joins TRBV6-5 to TRBJ2-1; perhaps TRBD2 is the D gene, with 6 bases matching. This clonotype was obtained from a boy under two years old with a congenital heart defect. Donor details come from another sample of the same person, matched by shared clones. The source material was thymocytes. CDR3 protein: CASSYEEGGNNEQFF. The DNA sequence reads TGTGCCAGCAGTTACGAGGAGGGAGGAAACAATGAGCAGTTCTTC.